A selection of T cell receptor beta chains follows, all from one sample in a study of graft-versus-host responses after intestinal transplantation. These TCRs' antigens remain unknown. TCRdb's copy holds only in-frame clones and misses some; the assay was immunoSEQ multiplex PCR. The sample holds over 85,000 clones; over 90% are singletons and the top ten take 0.15% to 0.2%. The material was unstimulated CD4+ T cells sorted from spleen or lymph node cells, obtained before transplant. The receptor source for this set is a human donor who was the organ donor for an intestinal transplant. The CDR3 runs from the conserved cysteine through the conserved F or W. D genes are given only for firm matches. A clone size is listed for some rows: how often the clone was seen (once, few, many), or a class if it is expanded.

d_call	v_call	cdr3_length	j_call	clone_size	cdr3_aa	cdr3_nt
TRBD2	TRBV4-2	18	TRBJ2-4	once	CASSQGTSGGVNYGLQYF	TGTGCCAGCAGCCAAGGAACCAGCGGGGGTGTGAATTACGGGCTTCAGTACTTC
.	TRBV7-2	14	TRBJ2-5	.	CASSLGNRGETQYF	TGTGCCAGCAGCTTAGGAAATAGGGGGGAGACCCAGTACTTC
TRBD1	TRBV6-5	14	TRBJ2-7	once	CASRRTGDTYEQYF	TGTGCCAGCAGAAGGACAGGGGATACCTACGAGCAGTACTTC
.	TRBV20-1	11	TRBJ2-7	.	CSAKTIIEQYF	TGCAGTGCTAAGACTATAATCGAGCAGTACTTC
.	TRBV4-3	17	TRBJ2-5	.	CASSQEVAVQGQETQYF	TGCGCCAGCAGCCAAGAGGTGGCGGTCCAGGGGCAAGAGACCCAGTACTTC
.	TRBV4-1	15	TRBJ2-7	.	CASSQGSGRYYEQYF	TGCGCCAGCAGCCAAGGATCGGGACGGTACTACGAGCAGTACTTC
.	TRBV28	18	TRBJ1-3	.	CASSTWFLGPSSGNTIYF	TGTGCCAGCAGTACCTGGTTTCTTGGACCGAGCTCTGGAAACACCATATATTTT
.	TRBV19	14	TRBJ1-1	.	CASSIRGQNTEAFF	TGTGCCAGTAGTATCCGGGGACAGAACACTGAAGCTTTCTTT
TRBD2	TRBV4-3	16	TRBJ2-7	.	CASSLTLSGGYYEQYF	TGCGCCAGCAGCCTAACCCTCAGCGGGGGGTACTACGAGCAGTACTTC
.	TRBV5-1	15	TRBJ2-1	once	CASSLTQATYNEQFF	TGCGCCAGCAGCTTAACACAGGCAACCTACAATGAGCAGTTCTTC
.	TRBV7-7	17	TRBJ1-3	.	CASSPALGDEKGNTIYF	TGTGCTAGCAGCCCCGCCTTGGGGGATGAAAAAGGAAACACCATATATTTT
TRBD2	TRBV29-1	18	TRBJ2-1	.	CSVEPPAGLRGIYHEQFF	TGCAGCGTTGAGCCGCCAGCGGGGCTGCGGGGTATCTACCATGAGCAGTTCTTC
TRBD2	TRBV10-3	18	TRBJ2-1	.	CAISERTVGVAGSNEQFF	TGTGCCATCAGTGAAAGGACCGTGGGGGTAGCGGGGTCAAATGAGCAGTTCTTC
.	TRBV6-5	15	TRBJ1-6	.	CASSYSISISSPLHF	TGTGCCAGCAGTTACTCCATTAGTATCAGTTCACCCCTCCACTTT
TRBD1	TRBV18	15	TRBJ2-7	.	CASSQGETGTYEQYF	TGTGCCAGCTCACAGGGAGAGACAGGGACCTACGAGCAGTACTTC
.	TRBV7-2	12	TRBJ2-5	once	CASSYRQETQYF	TGTGCCAGCAGCTACCGACAAGAGACCCAGTACTTC
.	TRBV9	13	TRBJ1-3	.	CASSVATGNTIYF	TGTGCCAGCAGCGTAGCCACTGGAAACACCATATATTTT
TRBD2	TRBV9	15	TRBJ2-5	few	CASSVGWTSQETQYF	TGTGCCAGCAGCGTAGGGTGGACTAGCCAAGAGACCCAGTACTTC
TRBD2	TRBV28	15	TRBJ2-1	.	CASGSGGADHNEQFF	TGTGCCAGCGGTAGCGGGGGGGCCGACCACAATGAGCAGTTCTTC
.	TRBV5-1	13	TRBJ1-1	once	CASRIDLNTEAFF	TGCGCCAGCAGGATAGATTTGAACACTGAAGCTTTCTTT
.	TRBV5-5	18	TRBJ1-6	.	CASSFMFGGTQDNSPLHF	TGTGCCAGCAGCTTTATGTTCGGTGGGACGCAAGATAATTCACCCCTCCACTTT
TRBD2	TRBV5-8	14	TRBJ2-5	few	CASSRRTSGETQYF	TGTGCCAGCAGCCGCCGGACTAGCGGAGAGACCCAGTACTTC
.	TRBV7-9	15	TRBJ1-4	.	CASSSEPGESEKLFF	TGTGCCAGCAGCTCCGAACCGGGGGAAAGCGAAAAACTGTTTTTT
.	TRBV9	17	TRBJ2-3	.	CASSVAASATSTDTQYF	TGTGCCAGCAGCGTAGCTGCGAGTGCGACGAGCACAGATACGCAGTATTTT
.	TRBV19	14	TRBJ1-1	.	CASRDRLMNTEAFF	TGTGCCAGTAGGGACCGATTAATGAACACTGAAGCTTTCTTT
.	TRBV5-4	16	TRBJ1-2	.	CASSRPGLGMNYGYTF	TGTGCCAGCAGCAGACCCGGGTTAGGTATGAACTATGGCTACACCTTC
TRBD1	TRBV6-1	15	TRBJ1-2	.	CASRGTGGKDYGYTF	TGTGCCAGCAGGGGGACAGGGGGAAAGGACTATGGCTACACCTTC
.	TRBV6-4	14	TRBJ1-4	.	CASSDSSLGEKLFF	TGTGCCAGCAGTGACTCGAGTCTGGGTGAAAAACTGTTTTTT
TRBD1	TRBV5-1	15	TRBJ2-7	.	CASSLLAGGEYEQYF	TGCGCCAGCAGCTTATTAGCAGGGGGCGAATACGAGCAGTACTTC
TRBD1	TRBV25-1	14	TRBJ1-1	.	CASSEFGQGGEAFF	TGTGCCAGCAGTGAATTTGGACAGGGCGGTGAAGCTTTCTTT
.	TRBV11-2	16	TRBJ1-1	.	CASSLRGAGAGTEAFF	TGTGCCAGCAGCTTGAGGGGTGCGGGGGCGGGCACTGAAGCTTTCTTT
.	TRBV6-5	13	TRBJ1-6	few	CASCPGSNSPLHF	TGTGCCAGCTGTCCAGGGAGCAATTCACCCCTCCACTTT